The clone carrying this T cell receptor (beta chain) was found once. Assay used: immunoSEQ multiplex PCR; TCRdb lists only in-frame clones, some missing. The sample holds just under 65,000 clones; 75% to 85% are singletons and the top ten take approximately 5%. The CDR3 runs 13 residues. Germline values: CDR1 GTSNPN, CDR2 SVGIG (reference sequence). V gave up 0 bases and J gave up 4 bases, with 7 bases separating them. This record comes from a study of control samples from healthy donors and cancer patients. The V call is TRBV30, the J call TRBJ1-3; no clear D. The TCR sequence derives from a middle-aged man in good health. The sequenced sample was blood. The CDR3 loop reads CAWSVSLGNTIYF. The CDR3, as DNA: TGTGCCTGGAGTGTGTCTCTAGGAAACACCATATATTTT.